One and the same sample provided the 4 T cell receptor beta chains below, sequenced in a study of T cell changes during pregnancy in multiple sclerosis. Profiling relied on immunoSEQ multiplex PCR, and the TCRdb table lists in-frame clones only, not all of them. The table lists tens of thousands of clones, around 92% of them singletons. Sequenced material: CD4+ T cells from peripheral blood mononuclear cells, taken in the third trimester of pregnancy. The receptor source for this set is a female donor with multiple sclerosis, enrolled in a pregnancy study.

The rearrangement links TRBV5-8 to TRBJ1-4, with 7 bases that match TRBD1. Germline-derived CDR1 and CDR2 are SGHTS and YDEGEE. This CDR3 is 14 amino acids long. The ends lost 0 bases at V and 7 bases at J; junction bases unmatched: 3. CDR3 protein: CASSLVNRGEKLFF. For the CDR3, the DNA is TGTGCCAGCAGCTTGGTTAACAGGGGTGAAAAACTGTTTTTT. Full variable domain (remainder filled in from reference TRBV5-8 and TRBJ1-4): EAGVTQSPTHLIKTRGQQATLRCSPISGHTSVYWYQQALGLGLQFLLWYDEGEERNRGNFPPRFSGRQFPNYSSELNVNALELEDSALYLCASSLVNRGEKLFFGSGTQLSVL.

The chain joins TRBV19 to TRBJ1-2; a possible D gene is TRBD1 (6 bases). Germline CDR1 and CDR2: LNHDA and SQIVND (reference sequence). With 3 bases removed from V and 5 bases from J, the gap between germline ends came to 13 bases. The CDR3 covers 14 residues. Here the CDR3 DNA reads TGTGCCAGTAGTATGAGGTTTGGACAGTATGGCTACACCTTC. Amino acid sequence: CASSMRFGQYGYTF. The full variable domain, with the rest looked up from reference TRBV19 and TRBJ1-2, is DGGITQSPKYLFRKEGQNVTLSCEQNLNHDAMYWYRQDPGQGLRLIYYSQIVNDFQKGDIAEGYSVSREKKESFPLTVTSAQKNPTAFYLCASSMRFGQYGYTFGSGTRLTVV.

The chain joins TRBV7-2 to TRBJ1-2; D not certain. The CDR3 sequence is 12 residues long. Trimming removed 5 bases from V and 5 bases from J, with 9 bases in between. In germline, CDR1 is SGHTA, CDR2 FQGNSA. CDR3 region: CASSRQLYGYTF. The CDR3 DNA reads TGTGCCAGCAGCCGCCAACTGTATGGCTACACCTTC.

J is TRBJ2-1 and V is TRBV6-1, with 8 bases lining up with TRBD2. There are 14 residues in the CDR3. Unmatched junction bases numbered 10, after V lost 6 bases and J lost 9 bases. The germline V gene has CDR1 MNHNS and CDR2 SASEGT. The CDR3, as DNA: TGTGCCAGCAGAGTCGACGGGGGGGCATCTGAGCAGTTCTTC. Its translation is CASRVDGGASEQFF.